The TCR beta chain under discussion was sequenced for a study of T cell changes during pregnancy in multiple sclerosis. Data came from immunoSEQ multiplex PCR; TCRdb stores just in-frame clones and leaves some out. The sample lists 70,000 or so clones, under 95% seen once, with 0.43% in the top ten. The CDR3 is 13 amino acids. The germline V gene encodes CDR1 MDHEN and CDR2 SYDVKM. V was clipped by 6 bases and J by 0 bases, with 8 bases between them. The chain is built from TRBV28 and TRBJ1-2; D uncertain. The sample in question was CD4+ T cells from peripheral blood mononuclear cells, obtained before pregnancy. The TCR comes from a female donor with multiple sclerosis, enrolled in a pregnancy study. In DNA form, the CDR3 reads TGTGCCAGCAGCCTTAATTCTAACTATGGCTACACCTTC. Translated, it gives CASSLNSNYGYTF.